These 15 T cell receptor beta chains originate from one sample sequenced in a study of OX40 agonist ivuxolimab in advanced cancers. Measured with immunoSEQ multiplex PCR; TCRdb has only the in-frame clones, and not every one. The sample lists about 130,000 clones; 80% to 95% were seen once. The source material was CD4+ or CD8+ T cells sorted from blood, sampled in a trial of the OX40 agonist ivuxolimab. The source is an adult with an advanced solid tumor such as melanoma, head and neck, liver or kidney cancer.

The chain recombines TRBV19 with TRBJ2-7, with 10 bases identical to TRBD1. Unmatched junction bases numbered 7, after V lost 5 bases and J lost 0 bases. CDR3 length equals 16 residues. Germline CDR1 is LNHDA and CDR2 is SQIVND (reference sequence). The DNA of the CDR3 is TGTGCCAGTAGTGCCAGGGGACAGGGGATCTCCTACGAGCAGTACTTC. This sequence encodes CASSARGQGISYEQYF.

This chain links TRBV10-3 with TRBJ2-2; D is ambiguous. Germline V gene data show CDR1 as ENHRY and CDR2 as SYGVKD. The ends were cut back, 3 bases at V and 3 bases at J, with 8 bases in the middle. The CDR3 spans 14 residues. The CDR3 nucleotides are TGTGCCATCAGTGAAAGGCAGTACACCGGGGAGCTGTTTTTT. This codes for CAISERQYTGELFF.

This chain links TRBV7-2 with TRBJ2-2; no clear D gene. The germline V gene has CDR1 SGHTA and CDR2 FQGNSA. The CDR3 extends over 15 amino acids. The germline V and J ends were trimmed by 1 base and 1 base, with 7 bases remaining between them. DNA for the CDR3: TGTGCCAGCAGCTTAGTTTTCTTGAACACCGGGGAGCTGTTTTTT. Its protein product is CASSLVFLNTGELFF.

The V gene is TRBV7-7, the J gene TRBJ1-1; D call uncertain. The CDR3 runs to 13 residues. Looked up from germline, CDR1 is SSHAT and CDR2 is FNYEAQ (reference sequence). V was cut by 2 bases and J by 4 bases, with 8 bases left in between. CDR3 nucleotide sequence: TGTGCCAGCAGCTTATTATGGGGCACTGAAGCTTTCTTT. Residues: CASSLLWGTEAFF.

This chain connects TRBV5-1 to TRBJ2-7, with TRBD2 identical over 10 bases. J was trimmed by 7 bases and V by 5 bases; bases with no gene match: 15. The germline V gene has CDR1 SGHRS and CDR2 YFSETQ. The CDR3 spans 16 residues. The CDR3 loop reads CASRASGSGMSGEQYF. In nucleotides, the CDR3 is TGCGCCAGCAGGGCTAGCGGGAGTGGGATGTCGGGGGAGCAGTACTTC.

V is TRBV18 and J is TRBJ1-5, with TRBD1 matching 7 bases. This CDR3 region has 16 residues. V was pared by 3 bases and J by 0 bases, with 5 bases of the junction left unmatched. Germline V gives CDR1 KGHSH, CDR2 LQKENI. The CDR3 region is CASSPGTEDSNQPQHF. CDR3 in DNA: TGTGCCAGCTCACCGGGGACAGAAGATAGCAATCAGCCCCAGCATTTT.

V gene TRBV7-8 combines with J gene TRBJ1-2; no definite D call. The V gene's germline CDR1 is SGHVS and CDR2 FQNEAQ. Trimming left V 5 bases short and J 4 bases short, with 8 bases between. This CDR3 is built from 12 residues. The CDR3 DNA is TGTGCCAGCAGCCCCGTATCCTATGGCTACACCTTC. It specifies CASSPVSYGYTF.

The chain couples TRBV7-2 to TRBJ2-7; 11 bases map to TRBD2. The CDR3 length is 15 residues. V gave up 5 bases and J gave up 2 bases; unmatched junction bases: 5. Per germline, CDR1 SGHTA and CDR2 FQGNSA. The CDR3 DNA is TGTGCCAGCAGCCAACTAGCGGGAGTCGCCTACGAGCAGTACTTC. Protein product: CASSQLAGVAYEQYF.

The CDR3 DNA is TGCAGCGTTGAGGGAATTAATGAAGCTTTCTTT. Protein: CSVEGINEAFF. The V and J genes are TRBV29-1 and TRBJ1-1; D ambiguous. CDR1 is SQVTM and CDR2 is ANQGSEA in the germline V gene. CDR3 length equals 11 residues. The V end was cut by 3 bases, the J end by 7 bases, with 9 bases between. Full variable domain (rest looked up from reference TRBV29-1 and TRBJ1-1): SAVISQKPSRDICQRGTSLTIQCQVDSQVTMMFWYRQQPGQSLTLIATANQGSEATYESGFVIDKFPISRPNLTFSTLTVSNMSPEDSSIYLCSVEGINEAFFGQGTRLTVV.

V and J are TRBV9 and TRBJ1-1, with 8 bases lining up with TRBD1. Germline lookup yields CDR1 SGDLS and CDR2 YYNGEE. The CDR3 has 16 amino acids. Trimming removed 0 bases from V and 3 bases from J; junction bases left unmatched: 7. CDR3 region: CASSVDQGAWDTEAFF. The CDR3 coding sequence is TGTGCCAGCAGCGTAGATCAGGGGGCATGGGACACTGAAGCTTTCTTT.

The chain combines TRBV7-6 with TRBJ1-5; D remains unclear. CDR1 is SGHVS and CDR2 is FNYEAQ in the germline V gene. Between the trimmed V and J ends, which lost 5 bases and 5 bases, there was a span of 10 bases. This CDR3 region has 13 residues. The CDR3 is CASSLREDQPQHF. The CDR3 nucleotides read TGTGCCAGCAGCCTCCGGGAGGATCAGCCCCAGCATTTT.

The chain's CDR3 is CASSQGPSGTSTGELFF. DNA of the CDR3: TGTGCCAGCAGCCAAGGACCTAGCGGGACTTCCACCGGGGAGCTGTTTTTT. V is TRBV4-2 and J is TRBJ2-2; 9 positions agree with TRBD2. This CDR3 contains 17 residues. Germline loops: CDR1 LGHNA, CDR2 YNFKEQ. V gave up 1 base and J gave up 4 bases; unmatched junction bases: 7.

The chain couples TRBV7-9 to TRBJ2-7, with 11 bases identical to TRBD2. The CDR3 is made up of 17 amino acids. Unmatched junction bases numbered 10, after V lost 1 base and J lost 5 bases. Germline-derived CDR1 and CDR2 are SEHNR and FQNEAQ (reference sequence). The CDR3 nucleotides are TGTGCCAGCAGCTTAGGTACTAGCGGGAGAGGTGGCCACGAGCAGTACTTC. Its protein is CASSLGTSGRGGHEQYF.

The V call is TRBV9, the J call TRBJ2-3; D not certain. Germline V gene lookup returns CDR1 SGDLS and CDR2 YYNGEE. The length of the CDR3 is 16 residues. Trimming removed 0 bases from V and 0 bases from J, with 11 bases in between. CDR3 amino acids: CASSVGSSASTDTQYF. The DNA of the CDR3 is TGTGCCAGCAGCGTAGGATCCAGTGCTAGCACAGATACGCAGTATTTT.

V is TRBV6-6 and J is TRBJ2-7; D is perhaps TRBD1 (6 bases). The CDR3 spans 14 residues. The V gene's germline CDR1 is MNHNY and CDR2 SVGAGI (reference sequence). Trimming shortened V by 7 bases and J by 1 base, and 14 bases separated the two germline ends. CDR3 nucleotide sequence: TGTGCCAGCAAACTCCCGGGACAATCCTACGAGCAGTACTTC. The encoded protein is CASKLPGQSYEQYF.